This T cell receptor beta chain is drawn from a study of Ad26.COV2.S vaccination and SARS-CoV-2 variants. Produced via immunoSEQ multiplex PCR; TCRdb's table is partial and in-frame only. The table lists around 500,000 clones, 89% of them singletons. The V gene lost 0 bases and the J gene lost 8 bases, with 17 bases spanning the gap. This CDR3 comprises 16 residues. Germline CDR1 MGHRA, CDR2 YSYEKL. The treatment was: approximately 18 received Ad26.COV2.S at low or high dose, single or two shots; several received placebo; per-sample allocation not given. The investigators took samples on day 63 after the first vaccine or placebo injection.

The chain employs TRBV4-1 and TRBJ2-1, with D possibly matching TRBD2 (7 bases). The receptor was isolated from a person between 18 and 59 years old who received the Ad26.COV2.S COVID-19 vaccine or a placebo. The source material was peripheral blood, sampled in a trial of Ad26.COV2.S vaccine versus placebo. As DNA, the CDR3 is TGCGCCAGCAGCCAAGATTTCGGGGGGCGCGTCGATGAGCAGTTCTTC. Its translation: CASSQDFGGRVDEQFF.